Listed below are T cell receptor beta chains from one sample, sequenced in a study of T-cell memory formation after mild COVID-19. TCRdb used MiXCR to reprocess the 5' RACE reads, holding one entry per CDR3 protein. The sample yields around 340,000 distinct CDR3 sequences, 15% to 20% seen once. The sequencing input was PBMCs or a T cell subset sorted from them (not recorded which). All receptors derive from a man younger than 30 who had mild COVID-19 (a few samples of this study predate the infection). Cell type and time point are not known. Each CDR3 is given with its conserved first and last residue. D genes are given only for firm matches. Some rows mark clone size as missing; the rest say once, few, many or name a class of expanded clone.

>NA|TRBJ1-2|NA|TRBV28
CASSPPGGAEGYTF
TGTGCCAGCAGTCCGCCGGGGGGGGCAGAGGGCTACACCTTC
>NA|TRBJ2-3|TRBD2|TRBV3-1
CASSQGLAGISTDTQYF
TGTGCCAGCAGCCAAGGACTAGCGGGGATAAGCACAGATACGCAGTATTTT
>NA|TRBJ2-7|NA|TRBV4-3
CASSQERGRLSF
TGCGCCAGCAGCCAAGAGAGGGGACGGTTAAGCTTC
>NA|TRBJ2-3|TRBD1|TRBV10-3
CAIREDRGTPDTQYF
TGTGCCATCAGGGAAGACAGGGGGACCCCAGATACGCAGTATTTT
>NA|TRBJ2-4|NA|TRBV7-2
CASSLAGAYNIQYF
TGTGCCAGCAGCTTAGCAGGGGCGTACAACATTCAGTACTTC
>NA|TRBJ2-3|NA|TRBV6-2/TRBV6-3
CASSSNGGTGGTQYF
TGTGCCAGCAGCTCAAATGGGGGAACTGGAGGTACGCAGTATTTT
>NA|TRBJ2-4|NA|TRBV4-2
CASSQEGGTAKNIQYF
TGTGCCAGCAGCCAAGAGGGCGGGACAGCCAAAAACATTCAGTACTTC
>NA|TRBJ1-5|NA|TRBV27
CASSFLAGFNQPQHF
TGTGCCAGCAGTTTTCTGGCAGGGTTCAATCAGCCCCAGCATTTT
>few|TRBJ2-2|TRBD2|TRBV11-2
CASLKPGGSGELFF
TGTGCCAGCTTAAAGCCGGGGGGGTCCGGGGAGCTGTTTTTT
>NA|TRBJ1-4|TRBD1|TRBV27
CASSLGTGEKLFF
TGTGCCAGCAGCCTTGGGACAGGCGAAAAACTGTTTTTT
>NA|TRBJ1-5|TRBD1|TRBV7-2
CASSVWTGNSNQPQHF
TGTGCCAGCAGCGTATGGACAGGGAATAGCAATCAGCCCCAGCATTTT
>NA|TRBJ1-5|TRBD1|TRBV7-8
CASSLTGDNQPQHF
TGTGCCAGCAGCTTGACAGGGGACAATCAGCCCCAGCATTTT
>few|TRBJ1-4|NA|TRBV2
CASRQASEKLFF
TGTGCCAGCAGACAGGCGAGTGAAAAACTGTTTTTT
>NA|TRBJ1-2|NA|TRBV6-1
CASSRAGNYGYTF
TGTGCCAGCAGTAGGGCAGGGAACTATGGCTACACCTTC
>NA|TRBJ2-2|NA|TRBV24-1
CATSDSLSTGELFF
TGTGCCACCAGTGATTCCCTCAGCACCGGGGAGCTGTTTTTT
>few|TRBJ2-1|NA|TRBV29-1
CSAPVRGGDNEQFF
TGCAGCGCCCCCGTCAGGGGGGGTGACAATGAGCAGTTCTTC
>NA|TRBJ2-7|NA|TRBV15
CATSGGTEAYEQYF
TGTGCCACCAGCGGGGGGACAGAAGCCTACGAGCAGTACTTC
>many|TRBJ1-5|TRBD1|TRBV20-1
CSAGGGSQPQHF
TGCAGTGCTGGAGGGGGCTCTCAGCCCCAGCATTTT
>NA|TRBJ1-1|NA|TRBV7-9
CASSHGQTNTEAFF
TGTGCCAGCAGCCACGGACAGACGAACACTGAAGCTTTCTTT
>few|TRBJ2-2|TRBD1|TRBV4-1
CASSRTGGNTGELFF
TGCGCCAGCAGCCGGACAGGGGGGAACACCGGGGAGCTGTTTTTT
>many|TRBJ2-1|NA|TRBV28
CASTSAGLQSSYNEQFF
TGTGCCAGCACATCTGCGGGGCTCCAGAGCTCCTACAATGAGCAGTTCTTC
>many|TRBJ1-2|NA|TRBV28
CASSLSDGFYGYTF
TGTGCCAGCAGTTTAAGTGACGGCTTCTATGGCTACACCTTC
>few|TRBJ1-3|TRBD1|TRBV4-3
CASSPRQGSSGNTIYF
TGCGCCAGCAGCCCCAGACAGGGAAGCTCTGGAAACACCATATATTTT
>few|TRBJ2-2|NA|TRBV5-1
CASSLAQRGTGELFF
TGCGCCAGCAGCTTGGCCCAACGGGGCACCGGGGAGCTGTTTTTT
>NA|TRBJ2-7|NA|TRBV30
CAWSVSQGHSYEQYF
TGTGCCTGGAGTGTATCTCAGGGGCACTCCTACGAGCAGTACTTC
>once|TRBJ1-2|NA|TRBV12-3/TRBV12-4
CASSPGTSYGYTF
TGTGCCAGCAGTCCCGGGACAAGCTATGGCTACACCTTC
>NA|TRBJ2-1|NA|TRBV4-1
CASSQVRLWGEERGNEQFF
TGCGCCAGCAGCCAAGTGCGTTTATGGGGCGAAGAAAGGGGAAATGAGCAGTTCTTC
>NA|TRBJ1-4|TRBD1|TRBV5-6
CASSRDRVMKKLFF
TGTGCCAGCAGCCGGGACAGGGTCATGAAAAAACTGTTTTTT
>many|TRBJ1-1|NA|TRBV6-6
CASRKGPNTEAFF
TGTGCCAGCAGAAAGGGCCCGAACACTGAAGCTTTCTTT
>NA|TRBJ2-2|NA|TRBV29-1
CSADRAGTGELFF
TGCAGCGCCGACAGGGCGGGGACCGGGGAGCTGTTTTTT
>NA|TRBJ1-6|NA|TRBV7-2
CASSLGRSDLHF
TGTGCCAGCAGCTTAGGAAGGTCAGACCTCCACTTT
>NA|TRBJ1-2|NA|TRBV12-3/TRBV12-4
CASSPTEGGYGYTF
TGTGCCAGCAGTCCGACCGAAGGGGGGTATGGCTACACCTTC
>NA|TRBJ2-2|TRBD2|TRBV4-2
CASSQGGGASTGELFF
TGTGCCAGCAGCCAAGGCGGGGGGGCCAGCACCGGGGAGCTGTTTTTT
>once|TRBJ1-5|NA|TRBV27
CASSLSWSNQPQHF
TGTGCCAGCAGTTTAAGTTGGAGCAATCAGCCCCAGCATTTT